The 7 T cell receptor beta chains given below trace back to one sample, sequenced in a study of siplizumab effects on memory and regulatory T cells. Clones were sequenced by immunoSEQ multiplex PCR, and TCRdb holds only the in-frame ones, with some missing. The data contain about 62,000 clones, roughly 78% of them singletons. Material: memory CD4+ T cells sorted from blood. The receptors originated from a human donor in good health.

The V call is TRBV7-2, the J call TRBJ1-2; TRBD1 might be the D (6 bases). There are 13 residues in the CDR3. The V and J ends lost 5 bases and 4 bases respectively, with 11 bases between them. Germline values: CDR1 SGHTA, CDR2 FQGNSA. CDR3: CASSPQGGYGYTF. The CDR3 DNA is TGTGCCAGCAGCCCCCAAGGGGGCTATGGCTACACCTTC.

J is TRBJ1-3 and V is TRBV9; D ambiguous. CDR3 length equals 13 residues. In germline, CDR1 is SGDLS, CDR2 YYNGEE. Trimming left V 0 bases short and J 4 bases short, with 5 bases between. The chain's CDR3 is CASSVDGGNTIYF. CDR3 sequence (DNA): TGTGCCAGCAGCGTAGATGGAGGAAACACCATATATTTT. The variable domain in full, with the rest retrieved from reference TRBV9 and TRBJ1-3, is DSGVTQTPKHLITATGQRVTLRCSPRSGDLSVYWYQQSLDQGLQFLIQYYNGEERAKGNILERFSAQQFPDLHSELNLSSLELGDSALYFCASSVDGGNTIYFGEGSWLTVV.

The chain employs TRBV11-3 and TRBJ2-5; D remains unclear. V was cut by 1 base and J by 4 bases, with 7 bases left in between. Germline-derived CDR1 and CDR2 are SGHNT and YENEEA. This CDR3 has 13 residues. The CDR3 loop is CASSLVGSETQYF. Here the CDR3 DNA reads TGTGCCAGCAGCTTAGTGGGGTCAGAGACCCAGTACTTC.

This chain connects TRBV10-3 to TRBJ2-6; the match to TRBD1 covers 7 bases. Losses at the gene ends were 3 bases for V and 4 bases for J; bases not matched to a gene: 3. This CDR3 spans 15 amino acids. CDR1 and CDR2 (germline): ENHRY, SYGVKD. The CDR3 is CAISDTGAGANVLTF. The DNA of the CDR3 is TGTGCCATCAGTGACACAGGGGCAGGGGCCAACGTCCTGACTTTC.

The V call is TRBV7-9, the J call TRBJ1-2, with TRBD1 matching over 7 bases. Germline CDR1 and CDR2: SEHNR and FQNEAQ (reference sequence). V shed 6 bases and J 10 bases; nucleotides not matched to a gene: 5. The CDR3 is made up of 11 amino acids. DNA of the CDR3: TGTGCCAGCAGTACAGGGGATTCCTACACCTTC. The encoded protein is CASSTGDSYTF.

The chain joins TRBV7-3 to TRBJ2-2; D is ambiguous. Germline CDR1 SGHTA, CDR2 FQGTGA. The germline V and J ends were trimmed by 6 bases and 4 bases, with 21 bases remaining between them. The CDR3 is made up of 17 amino acids. The CDR3 DNA sequence: TGTGCCAGCAGTTTTGGGCCAGCGAGCGTTGGCACCGGGGAGCTGTTTTTT. It codes for CASSFGPASVGTGELFF.

This chain links TRBV6-6 with TRBJ2-7; TRBD1 agrees at 8 bases. J gave up 2 bases and V 5 bases, and 8 bases lay outside the gene matches. The CDR3 spans 15 residues. Germline CDR1 and CDR2: MNHNY and SVGAGI (reference sequence). The CDR3 nucleotides are TGTGCCAGCAGTGACAGGGGTTTTAGCGCCTACGAGCAGTACTTC. Translation gives CASSDRGFSAYEQYF.